The subject of this entry is one T cell receptor beta chain. This specimen belongs to a study of blood T cell repertoires in COVID-19. Whole-study context: COVID-19 samples collected from the United States, Italy and Spain covered acute and convalescent phases. PBMCs, B-cell-depleted T cells, or T cells provided the cDNA or gDNA that made up the material.

The CDR3 is 13 residues long. Germline V gene sequence: CDR1 MNHNS, CDR2 SASEGT. Trimming pared 1 base from V and 11 bases from J, leaving 12 bases between. Original data processing: From reference gene primer amplification, estimates of nucleated cell counts were derived. Repertoires were generated with immunoSEQ multiplex PCR, while TCRdb's copy carries only in-frame clones and drops some. Clone size and V and J calls were adopted from that table, with D and trimming inferred from the DNA. The sample has around 500,000 clones, 80% to 90% seen once. This TCR came from a human donor in a cohort sampled during active COVID-19. The gene calls are TRBV6-1 and TRBJ2-1; TRBD1 might be the D (5 bases). Sequences were obtained from peripheral blood. The CDR3 DNA reads as TGTGCCAGCAGTGAAGAATACCGACAGAAGCAGTTCTTC. Residues: CASSEEYRQKQFF.